Shown below are 25 T cell receptor beta chains from a single sample sequenced in a study of cytomegalovirus exposure and HLA in healthy donors. PCR employed 60 Vbeta and 13 Jbeta primers. Clones were read by immunoSEQ multiplex PCR, and TCRdb kept only the in-frame ones, dropping some. Its listing shows more than 90,000 clones. Sequenced material: PBMCs. The origin of the receptors is a man aged 40-50 years in good health and CMV-seropositive.

The V call is TRBV7-9, the J call TRBJ2-2, with D perhaps matching TRBD1 (5 bases). Germline V gene data show CDR1 as SEHNR and CDR2 as FQNEAQ (reference sequence). The CDR3 sequence is 14 residues long. V was pared by 5 bases and J by 6 bases, with 13 bases between. CDR3 protein: CASSPQGIAGELFF. DNA of the CDR3: TGTGCCAGCAGCCCGCAGGGTATTGCCGGGGAGCTGTTTTTT.

The chain employs TRBV13 and TRBJ2-1; a weak D match, TRBD2 (6 bases). There are 17 residues in the CDR3. The germline V and J ends were trimmed by 4 bases and 4 bases, with 20 bases remaining between them. Germline assignment: CDR1 PRHDT and CDR2 FYEKMQ (reference sequence). The CDR3 coding sequence is TGTGCCAGCAGCTCAGAACGAGCGGGCCCCATATACAATGAGCAGTTCTTC. The encoded protein is CASSSERAGPIYNEQFF.

This rearrangement joins TRBV30 to TRBJ2-5; 7 bases match TRBD1. The CDR3 totals 14 residues. Germline V CDR1 and CDR2: GTSNPN, SVGIG (reference sequence). The CDR3 region is CACTSGQFQETQYF. CDR3 DNA: TGTGCTTGCACATCGGGACAGTTTCAAGAGACCCAGTACTTC.

The J gene is TRBJ2-5, the V gene TRBV19, with D perhaps matching TRBD1 (5 bases). The CDR3 extends over 13 amino acids. Trimming shortened V by 9 bases and J by 0 bases, and 11 bases separated the two germline ends. Germline lookup yields CDR1 LNHDA and CDR2 SQIVND (reference sequence). The CDR3 DNA reads TGTGCCAGCTGTGGGGCAGACCAAGAGACCCAGTACTTC. Translating it yields CASCGADQETQYF. Drawing the rest from reference TRBV19 and TRBJ2-5, the complete variable domain is DGGITQSPKYLFRKEGQNVTLSCEQNLNHDAMYWYRQDPGQGLRLIYYSQIVNDFQKGDIAEGYSVSREKKESFPLTVTSAQKNPTAFYLCASCGADQETQYFGPGTRLLVL.

V is TRBV11-3 and J is TRBJ2-3, with D possibly TRBD1 on 5 matching bases. V gave up 5 bases and J gave up 6 bases, with 12 bases separating them. The germline V gene has CDR1 SGHNT and CDR2 YENEEA. There are 13 residues in the CDR3. CDR3 sequence reads: CASSAQGSDTQYF. CDR3 coding DNA: TGTGCCAGCAGCGCCCAGGGTTCGGATACGCAGTATTTT.

The chain recombines TRBV5-4 with TRBJ2-7, with D tentatively TRBD1 (6 bases). This CDR3 comprises 14 residues. Germline CDR1 SGHNT, CDR2 YYREEE (reference sequence). V lost 4 bases, J lost 4 bases, and 15 bases lay in between. CDR3 DNA: TGTGCCAGCAGCACACAGGGTCCCCTTTACGAGCAGTACTTC. Protein product: CASSTQGPLYEQYF. Together with reference TRBV5-4 and TRBJ2-7, the CDR3 gives the full variable domain: ETGVTQSPTHLIKTRGQQVTLRCSSQSGHNTVSWYQQALGQGPQFIFQYYREEENGRGNFPPRFSGLQFPNYSSELNVNALELDDSALYLCASSTQGPLYEQYFGPGTRLTVT.

The J gene is TRBJ1-1, the V gene TRBV7-9; D is unresolved. Germline assignment: CDR1 SEHNR and CDR2 FQNEAQ (reference sequence). The V end was cut by 2 bases, the J end by 1 base, with 5 bases between. This CDR3 comprises 13 residues. The CDR3 region has the DNA TGTGCCAGCAGCTTACACGGGAACACTGAAGCTTTCTTT. Amino acid sequence: CASSLHGNTEAFF.

The chain carries TRBV6-6 and TRBJ2-7; 8 bases line up with TRBD2. From germline, CDR1 is MNHNY and CDR2 SVGAGI (reference sequence). V lost 7 bases to trimming and J lost 10 bases; unmatched junction nucleotides: 9. This CDR3 has 12 amino acids. CDR3 coding DNA: TGTGCCAGCACTAGGACGGGAGGGCCCCAGTACTTC. This gives the protein CASTRTGGPQYF.

This chain connects TRBV5-4 to TRBJ1-2; TRBD1 might be the D (5 bases). Germline values: CDR1 SGHNT, CDR2 YYREEE (reference sequence). Between the trimmed V and J ends, which lost 4 bases and 7 bases, there was a span of 14 bases. The CDR3 runs 13 residues. CDR3: CASSQGKGSGYTF. Written as DNA, the CDR3 is TGTGCCAGCAGCCAGGGAAAGGGCAGTGGCTACACCTTC.

The chain combines TRBV7-3 with TRBJ2-7, with 9 bases identical to TRBD2. Germline values: CDR1 SGHTA, CDR2 FQGTGA. With V trimmed by 4 bases and J by 5 bases, 6 bases remained unmatched. The CDR3 contains 14 residues. CDR3 bases: TGTGCCAGCAGCTCCGGCGGGGGGGGTCACGAGCAGTACTTC. It yields the protein CASSSGGGGHEQYF.

The chain couples TRBV18 to TRBJ2-7; the D is unclear. V gave up 3 bases and J gave up 2 bases, with 8 bases separating them. CDR1 is KGHSH and CDR2 is LQKENI in the germline V gene. The CDR3 length is 13 residues. CDR3 amino acids: CASSPTYTYEQYF. In nucleotides, the CDR3 is TGTGCCAGCTCACCGACTTATACCTACGAGCAGTACTTC.

Comments on this clone: The sample contains more than one DNA sequence encoding this CDR3. V and J are TRBV10-2 and TRBJ1-5, with 10 bases aligning to TRBD1. The CDR3 has 13 amino acids. The V and J ends lost 8 bases and 4 bases, in that order; junction bases with no gene match: 2. The germline V gene encodes CDR1 WSHSY and CDR2 SAAADI. CDR3 DNA: TGCGCCAGCTCGGGACAGGGGAATCAGCCCCAGCATTTT. Translated: CASSGQGNQPQHF.

For this clone: Other nucleotide sequences from this sample produce the same CDR3. The gene calls are TRBV7-3 and TRBJ1-2; 8 nucleotides align to TRBD1. Germline V gene data show CDR1 as SGHTA and CDR2 as FQGTGA. The CDR3 totals 13 residues. V lost 5 bases, J lost 5 bases, and 4 bases stayed unmatched. CDR3 bases: TGTGCCAGCAGCCCCGGACAGGGTTATGGCTACACCTTC. Its translation: CASSPGQGYGYTF.

V is TRBV19 and J is TRBJ2-6; the D is unclear. V was shortened by 8 bases and J by 1 base, with 12 bases between the two germline ends. The CDR3 contains 15 residues. The germline gives CDR1 LNHDA, CDR2 SQIVND (reference sequence). This chain's CDR3 is CASGLIRSGANVLTF. The CDR3 DNA follows: TGTGCCAGTGGGCTAATCAGGTCTGGGGCCAACGTCCTGACTTTC.

Here the CDR3 reads CASSPLAGGSDEQYF. The CDR3, as DNA: TGTGCCAGCTCACCGTTAGCGGGAGGCAGCGACGAGCAGTACTTC. This chain uses TRBV18 with TRBJ2-7, with TRBD2 identical over 10 bases. CDR3 size: 15 residues. Germline V gene sequence: CDR1 KGHSH, CDR2 LQKENI. The J segment lost 5 bases and the V segment lost 3 bases, leaving 7 bases of the junction unmatched.

This chain links TRBV7-9 with TRBJ2-7, with 8 positions matching TRBD1. The CDR3 length is 14 residues. The V gene's germline CDR1 is SEHNR and CDR2 FQNEAQ (reference sequence). V was clipped by 6 bases and J by 5 bases; unmatched bases: 9. CDR3 DNA: TGTGCCAGCAGTCCTGGACAGGGCCTCCACGAGCAGTACTTC. Translated, it gives CASSPGQGLHEQYF. The full variable domain, completed using reference TRBV7-9 and TRBJ2-7, is DTGVSQNPRHKITKRGQNVTFRCDPISEHNRLYWYRQTLGQGPEFLTYFQNEAQLEKSRLLSDRFSAERPKGSFSTLEIQRTEQGDSAMYLCASSPGQGLHEQYFGPGTRLTVT.

The chain carries TRBV7-2 and TRBJ2-2, with a weak D call TRBD2 (6 bases). This CDR3 spans 15 amino acids. Germline V CDR1 and CDR2: SGHTA, FQGNSA. V was clipped by 5 bases and J by 1 base, with 11 bases between them. The CDR3 reads CASSPIAENTGELFF. Here the CDR3 DNA reads TGTGCCAGCAGCCCAATAGCGGAGAACACCGGGGAGCTGTTTTTT.

The rearrangement joins TRBV2 to TRBJ2-2; the D gene is possibly TRBD2 (6 bases). The CDR3 is 16 residues long. CDR1 is SNHLY, CDR2 FYNNEI, per germline. The V and J ends lost 6 bases and 0 bases respectively, with 14 bases between them. This CDR3 is CASRPGLKTNTGELFF. In DNA, the CDR3 is TGTGCCAGCAGGCCCGGACTAAAAACGAACACCGGGGAGCTGTTTTTT. Full variable domain (remainder filled in from reference TRBV2 and TRBJ2-2): EPEVTQTPSHQVTQMGQEVILRCVPISNHLYFYWYRQILGQKVEFLVSFYNNEISEKSEIFDDQFSVERPDGSNFTLKIRSTKLEDSAMYFCASRPGLKTNTGELFFGEGSRLTVL.

The chain carries TRBV19 and TRBJ1-5; 7 bases agree with TRBD1. Germline CDR1 LNHDA, CDR2 SQIVND (reference sequence). Trimming cost V 0 bases and J 3 bases; bases outside gene matches: 11. The CDR3 sequence is 18 residues long. CDR3 loop: CASSIDPGGQKHNQPQHF. The CDR3 DNA is TGTGCCAGTAGTATAGATCCCGGGGGACAGAAACACAATCAGCCCCAGCATTTT. The variable domain in full, with the rest retrieved from reference TRBV19 and TRBJ1-5, is DGGITQSPKYLFRKEGQNVTLSCEQNLNHDAMYWYRQDPGQGLRLIYYSQIVNDFQKGDIAEGYSVSREKKESFPLTVTSAQKNPTAFYLCASSIDPGGQKHNQPQHFGDGTRLSIL.

The chain combines TRBV5-1 with TRBJ1-2; D not resolved. The CDR3 contains 13 residues. V was shortened by 5 bases and J by 4 bases, with 12 bases between the two germline ends. The V gene's germline CDR1 is SGHRS and CDR2 YFSETQ. As DNA, the CDR3 is TGCGCCAGCAGTTCTCGGGTGCCCTATGGCTACACCTTC. The encoded protein is CASSSRVPYGYTF.

This chain connects TRBV5-1 to TRBJ1-1; a weak D match, TRBD1 (5 bases). This CDR3 is 14 amino acids long. Germline lookup yields CDR1 SGHRS and CDR2 YFSETQ. V was shortened by 2 bases and J by 1 base, with 9 bases between the two germline ends. The CDR3 region has the DNA TGCGCCAGCAGCTTAGACAGTACGAACACTGAAGCTTTCTTT. As protein: CASSLDSTNTEAFF.

The chain has TRBV7-7 and TRBJ2-5, with a weak D call TRBD1 (6 bases). V lost 5 bases and J 5 bases, leaving 15 bases between the germline ends. The length of the CDR3 is 14 residues. Per the germline V gene, CDR1 is SSHAT and CDR2 is FNYEAQ (reference sequence). The CDR3 region has the DNA TGTGCCAGCAGCCTGGGACACGCAGGGGAGACCCAGTACTTC. It translates to CASSLGHAGETQYF.

This chain uses TRBV19 with TRBJ2-7, with 9 bases matching TRBD2. CDR3 length: 17 amino acids. The ends lost 3 bases at V and 2 bases at J; junction bases unmatched: 11. The germline CDR1 and CDR2 sequences are LNHDA and SQIVND (reference sequence). The CDR3 here is CASSIYSIAGEAYEQYF. CDR3 in DNA: TGTGCCAGTAGTATTTATTCTATAGCGGGAGAAGCCTACGAGCAGTACTTC.

The rearrangement links TRBV9 to TRBJ2-2; 7 bases line up with TRBD1. The ends lost 0 bases at V and 4 bases at J; junction bases unmatched: 3. Germline CDR1 reads SGDLS; CDR2 reads YYNGEE. This CDR3 is 15 amino acids long. CDR3 amino acids: CASSVEGALTGELFF. CDR3 coding DNA: TGTGCCAGCAGCGTAGAGGGGGCGCTCACCGGGGAGCTGTTTTTT.

The chain recombines TRBV29-1 with TRBJ2-1, with TRBD2 identical over 7 bases. Trimming cost V 3 bases and J 4 bases; bases outside gene matches: 6. The CDR3 runs 14 residues. Germline lookup yields CDR1 SQVTM and CDR2 ANQGSEA. The CDR3 here is CSVESSGFYNEQFF. DNA for the CDR3: TGCAGCGTTGAGTCTAGCGGATTTTACAATGAGCAGTTCTTC.